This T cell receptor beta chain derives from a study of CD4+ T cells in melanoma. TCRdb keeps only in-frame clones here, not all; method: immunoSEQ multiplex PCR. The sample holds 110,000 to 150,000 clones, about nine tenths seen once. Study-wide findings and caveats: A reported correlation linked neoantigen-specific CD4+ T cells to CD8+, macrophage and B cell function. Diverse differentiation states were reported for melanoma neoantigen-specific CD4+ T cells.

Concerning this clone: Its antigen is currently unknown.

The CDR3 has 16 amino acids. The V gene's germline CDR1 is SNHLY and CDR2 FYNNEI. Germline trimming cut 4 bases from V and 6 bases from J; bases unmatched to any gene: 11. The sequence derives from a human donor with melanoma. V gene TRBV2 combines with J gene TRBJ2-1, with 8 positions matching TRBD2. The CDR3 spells CASSGGVGGGGNEQFF. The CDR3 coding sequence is TGTGCCAGCAGTGGAGGGGTCGGGGGGGGCGGCAATGAGCAGTTCTTC.